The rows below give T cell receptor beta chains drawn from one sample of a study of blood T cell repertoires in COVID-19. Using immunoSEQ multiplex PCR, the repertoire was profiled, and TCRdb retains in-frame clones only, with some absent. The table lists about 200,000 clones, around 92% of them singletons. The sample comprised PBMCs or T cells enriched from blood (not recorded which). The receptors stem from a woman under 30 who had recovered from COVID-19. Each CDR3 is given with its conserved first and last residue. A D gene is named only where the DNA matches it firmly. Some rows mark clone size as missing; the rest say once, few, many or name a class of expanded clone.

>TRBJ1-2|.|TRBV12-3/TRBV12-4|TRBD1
CASSQTGGRGYTF
TGTGCCAGCAGTCAAACAGGGGGCCGGGGCTACACCTTC
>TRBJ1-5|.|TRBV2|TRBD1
CASSDDRGDQPQHF
TGTGCCAGCAGCGATGACAGGGGTGACCAGCCCCAGCATTTT
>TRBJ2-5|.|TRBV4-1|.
CASSQDLSVRFGTQYF
TGCGCCAGCAGCCAAGATCTTAGCGTTCGGTTTGGGACCCAGTACTTC
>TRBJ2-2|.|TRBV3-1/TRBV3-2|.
CASSQYSNTGELFF
TGTGCCAGCAGCCAATATTCGAACACCGGGGAGCTGTTTTTT
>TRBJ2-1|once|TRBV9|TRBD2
CASSTGTSYEQFF
TGTGCCAGCAGCACCGGGACTAGCTATGAGCAGTTCTTC
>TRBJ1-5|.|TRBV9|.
CASSVEWGGKQPQHF
TGTGCCAGCAGCGTAGAATGGGGGGGGAAACAGCCCCAGCATTTT
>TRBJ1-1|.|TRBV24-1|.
CATSVDSEAFF
TGTGCCACCAGCGTAGACAGTGAAGCTTTCTTT
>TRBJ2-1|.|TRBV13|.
CASSPLWANEQFF
TGTGCCAGCAGCCCTCTCTGGGCCAATGAGCAGTTCTTC
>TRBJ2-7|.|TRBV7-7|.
CASSLAQGTLYEQYF
TGTGCCAGCAGCTTAGCCCAGGGTACCCTCTACGAGCAGTACTTC
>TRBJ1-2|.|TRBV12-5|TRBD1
CASKTTGGIGYTF
TGTGCTAGTAAGACGACAGGGGGCATCGGCTACACCTTC
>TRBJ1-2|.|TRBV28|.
CASSLKGQPNTF
TGTGCCAGCAGTTTAAAGGGGCAGCCGAACACCTTC
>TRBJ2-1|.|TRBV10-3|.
CAISESSRGSYNEQFF
TGTGCCATCAGTGAGTCGAGTCGGGGCTCCTACAATGAGCAGTTCTTC
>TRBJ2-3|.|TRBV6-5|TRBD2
CASSYRPGGADTQYF
TGTGCCAGCAGTTACCGACCGGGGGGGGCCGATACGCAGTATTTT
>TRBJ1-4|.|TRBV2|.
CASGRWASANEKLFF
TGTGCCAGCGGTCGTTGGGCTTCAGCTAATGAAAAACTGTTTTTT
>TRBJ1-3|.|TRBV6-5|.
CASSYSGTLHGNTIYF
TGTGCCAGCAGTTACTCCGGGACTTTACATGGAAACACCATATATTTT
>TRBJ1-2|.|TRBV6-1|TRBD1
CASSEFPDLQGEHGYTF
TGTGCCAGCAGTGAATTCCCCGACCTACAGGGGGAGCATGGCTACACCTTC
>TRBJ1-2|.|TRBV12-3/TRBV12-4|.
CASSLGGLPGYTF
TGTGCCAGCAGTTTAGGAGGTCTTCCCGGCTACACCTTC
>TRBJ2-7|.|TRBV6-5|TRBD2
CASSRTSGGNEQYF
TGTGCCAGCAGCCGGACTAGCGGGGGGAACGAGCAGTACTTC
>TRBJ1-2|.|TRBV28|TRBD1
CASSSRDRGSNYGYTF
TGTGCCAGCAGTTCCCGGGACAGGGGGTCTAACTATGGCTACACCTTC
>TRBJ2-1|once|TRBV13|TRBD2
CASSSELAGGPFREQFF
TGTGCCAGCAGCTCAGAGCTAGCGGGGGGTCCCTTCCGCGAGCAGTTCTTC
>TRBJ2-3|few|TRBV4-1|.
CASSQDRDRSTDTQYF
TGCGCCAGCAGCCAAGATCGAGACAGAAGCACAGATACGCAGTATTTT
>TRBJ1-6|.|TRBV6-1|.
CASSEVSEANSPLHF
TGTGCCAGCAGTGAAGTGTCTGAGGCAAATTCACCCCTCCACTTT
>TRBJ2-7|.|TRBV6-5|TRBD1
CAIRGPGQGAYEQYF
TGTGCCATTCGGGGCCCGGGACAGGGGGCCTACGAGCAGTACTTC
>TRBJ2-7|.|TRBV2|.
CASSDLGQGNYEQYF
TGTGCCAGCAGTGATCTGGGGCAGGGGAATTACGAGCAGTACTTC
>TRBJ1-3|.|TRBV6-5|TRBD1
CASSKTGGTGNTIYF
TGTGCCAGCAGTAAAACAGGGGGCACTGGAAACACCATATATTTT
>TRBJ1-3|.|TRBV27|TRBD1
CASSLTGAGNTIYF
TGTGCCAGCAGTTTAACAGGGGCAGGAAACACCATATATTTT
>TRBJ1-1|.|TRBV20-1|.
CSAVNRGEAFF
TGCAGTGCCGTGAACCGGGGTGAAGCTTTCTTT
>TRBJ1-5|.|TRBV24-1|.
CATSASGGQPQHF
TGTGCCACCAGTGCTTCGGGGGGGCAGCCCCAGCATTTT
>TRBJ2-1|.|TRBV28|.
CASSFPSNWAYNEQFF
TGTGCCAGCAGTTTCCCCAGTAATTGGGCTTACAATGAGCAGTTCTTC
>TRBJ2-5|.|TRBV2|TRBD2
CASWGGFQETQYF
TGTGCCAGCTGGGGGGGATTCCAAGAGACCCAGTACTTC
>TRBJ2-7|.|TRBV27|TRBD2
CASSLGPGLAGSYEQYF
TGTGCCAGCAGCCTGGGACCGGGACTAGCGGGATCCTACGAGCAGTACTTC
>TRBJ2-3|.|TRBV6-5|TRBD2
CASRSGLAGGYTQYF
TGTGCCAGCAGGTCCGGACTAGCGGGGGGTTATACGCAGTATTTT
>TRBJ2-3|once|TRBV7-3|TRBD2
CASSFGGTTRDTQYF
TGTGCCAGCAGCTTCGGCGGGACTACCCGAGATACGCAGTATTTT
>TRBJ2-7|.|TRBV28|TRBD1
CASSPGTGKPYEQYF
TGTGCCAGCAGCCCGGGGACAGGGAAACCCTACGAGCAGTACTTC
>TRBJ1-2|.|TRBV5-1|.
CASSLGAGLGYGYTF
TGCGCCAGCAGCTTGGGTGCAGGGCTCGGCTATGGCTACACCTTC
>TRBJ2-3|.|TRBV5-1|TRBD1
CASSWGTGMKDTQYF
TGCGCCAGCAGCTGGGGGACAGGGATGAAGGATACGCAGTATTTT
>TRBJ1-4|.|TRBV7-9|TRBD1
CASSLRKTGDNEKLFF
TGTGCCAGCAGCTTAAGAAAGACAGGGGATAATGAAAAACTGTTTTTT
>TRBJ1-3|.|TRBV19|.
CASTLTGMGGNTIYF
TGTGCCAGTACTCTTACAGGGATGGGAGGAAACACCATATATTTT
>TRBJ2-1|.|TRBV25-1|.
CASSEFESSWSSYNEQFF
TGTGCCAGCAGTGAATTTGAGTCTAGCTGGAGCTCCTACAATGAGCAGTTCTTC